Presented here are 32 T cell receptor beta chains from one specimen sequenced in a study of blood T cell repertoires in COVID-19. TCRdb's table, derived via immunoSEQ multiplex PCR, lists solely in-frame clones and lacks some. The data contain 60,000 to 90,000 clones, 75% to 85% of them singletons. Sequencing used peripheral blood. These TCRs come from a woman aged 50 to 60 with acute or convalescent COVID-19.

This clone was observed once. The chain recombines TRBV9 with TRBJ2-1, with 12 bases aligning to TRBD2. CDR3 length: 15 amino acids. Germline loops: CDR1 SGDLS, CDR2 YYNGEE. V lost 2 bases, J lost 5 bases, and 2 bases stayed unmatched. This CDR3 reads CASSVTSGSHNEQFF. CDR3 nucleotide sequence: TGTGCCAGCAGCGTGACTAGCGGGAGCCACAATGAGCAGTTCTTC.

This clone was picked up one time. The CDR3 sequence is CASRLEYNEQFF. The CDR3, as DNA: TGTGCCAGCAGACTGGAGTACAATGAGCAGTTCTTC. The chain is built from TRBV28 and TRBJ2-1; no clear D. Germline V gene sequence: CDR1 MDHEN, CDR2 SYDVKM. The CDR3 length is 12 residues. Trimming took 6 bases from V and 4 from J, leaving 7 bases between them.

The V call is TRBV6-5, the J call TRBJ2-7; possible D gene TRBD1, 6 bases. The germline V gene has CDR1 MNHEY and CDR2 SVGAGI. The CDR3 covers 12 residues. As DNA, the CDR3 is TGTCTTTCACAGGGATCCTCCTACGAGCAGTACTTC. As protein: CLSQGSSYEQYF.

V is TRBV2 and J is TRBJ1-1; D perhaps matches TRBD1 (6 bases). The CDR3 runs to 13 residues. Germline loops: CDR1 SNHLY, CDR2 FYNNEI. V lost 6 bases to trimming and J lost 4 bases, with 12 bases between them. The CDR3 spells CASRPDSSTEAFF. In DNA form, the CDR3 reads TGTGCCAGCAGGCCGGACAGCTCCACTGAAGCTTTCTTT.

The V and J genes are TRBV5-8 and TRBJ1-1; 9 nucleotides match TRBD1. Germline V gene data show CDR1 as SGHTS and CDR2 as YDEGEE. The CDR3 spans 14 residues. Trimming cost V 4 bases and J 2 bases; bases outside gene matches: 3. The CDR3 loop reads CASSHRGRNTEAFF. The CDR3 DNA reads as TGTGCCAGCAGCCACAGGGGGCGTAACACTGAAGCTTTCTTT.

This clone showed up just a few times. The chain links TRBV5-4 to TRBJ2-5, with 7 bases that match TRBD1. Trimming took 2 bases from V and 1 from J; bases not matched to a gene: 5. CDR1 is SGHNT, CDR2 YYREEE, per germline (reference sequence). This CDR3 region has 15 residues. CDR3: CASSFFSGGQETQYF. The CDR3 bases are TGTGCCAGCAGCTTTTTTTCAGGGGGCCAAGAGACCCAGTACTTC.

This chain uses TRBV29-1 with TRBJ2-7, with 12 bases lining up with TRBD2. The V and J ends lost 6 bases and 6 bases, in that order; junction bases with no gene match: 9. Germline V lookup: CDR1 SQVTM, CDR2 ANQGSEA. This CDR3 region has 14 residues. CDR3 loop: CSVATRLAGVEQYF. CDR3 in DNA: TGCAGCGTAGCCACCCGACTAGCGGGGGTCGAGCAGTACTTC.

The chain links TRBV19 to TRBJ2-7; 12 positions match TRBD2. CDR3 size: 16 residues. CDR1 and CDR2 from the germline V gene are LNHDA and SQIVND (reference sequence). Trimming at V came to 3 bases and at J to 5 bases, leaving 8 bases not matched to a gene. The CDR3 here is CASSMLTSGRTHEQYF. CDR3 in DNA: TGTGCCAGTAGTATGTTAACTAGCGGGAGGACCCACGAGCAGTACTTC.

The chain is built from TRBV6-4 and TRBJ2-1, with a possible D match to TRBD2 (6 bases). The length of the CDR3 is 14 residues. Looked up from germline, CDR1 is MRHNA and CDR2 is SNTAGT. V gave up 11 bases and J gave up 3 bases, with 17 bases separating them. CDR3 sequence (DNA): TGTGCCTTCCCTGGGAGGAATTACTACAATGAGCAGTTCTTC. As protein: CAFPGRNYYNEQFF.

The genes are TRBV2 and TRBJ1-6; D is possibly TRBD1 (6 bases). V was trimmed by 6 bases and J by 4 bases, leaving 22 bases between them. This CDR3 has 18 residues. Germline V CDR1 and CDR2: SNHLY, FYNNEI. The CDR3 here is CASRRPLVQGTYNSPLHF. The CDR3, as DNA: TGTGCCAGCAGGCGCCCACTCGTTCAGGGGACATATAATTCACCCCTCCACTTT.

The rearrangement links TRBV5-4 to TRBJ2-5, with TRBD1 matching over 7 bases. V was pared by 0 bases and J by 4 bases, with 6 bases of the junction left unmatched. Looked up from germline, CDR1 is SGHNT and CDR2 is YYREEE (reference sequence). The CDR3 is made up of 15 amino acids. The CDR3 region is CASSLDRGEGETQYF. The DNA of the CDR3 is TGTGCCAGCAGCTTGGACAGGGGAGAGGGAGAGACCCAGTACTTC.

The CDR3 nucleotides read TGTGCCAGCAGCCAGGCCCGAGGGCCGACCTACGAGCAGTACTTC. Protein product: CASSQARGPTYEQYF. The J gene is TRBJ2-7, the V gene TRBV4-2; a possible D gene is TRBD2 (5 bases). In germline, CDR1 is LGHNA, CDR2 YNFKEQ. The CDR3 has 15 amino acids. V lost 3 bases to trimming and J lost 2 bases, with 14 bases between them.

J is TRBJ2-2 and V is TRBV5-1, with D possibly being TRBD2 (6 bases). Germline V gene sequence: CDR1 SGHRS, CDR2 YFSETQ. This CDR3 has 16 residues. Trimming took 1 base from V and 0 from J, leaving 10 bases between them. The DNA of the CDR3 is TGCGCCAGCAGCTTGCGGTGGGGGGCGAACACCGGGGAGCTGTTTTTT. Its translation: CASSLRWGANTGELFF. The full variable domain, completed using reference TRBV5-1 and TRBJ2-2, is KAGVTQTPRYLIKTRGQQVTLSCSPISGHRSVSWYQQTPGQGLQFLFEYFSETQRNKGNFPGRFSGRQFSNSRSEMNVSTLELGDSALYLCASSLRWGANTGELFFGEGSRLTVL.

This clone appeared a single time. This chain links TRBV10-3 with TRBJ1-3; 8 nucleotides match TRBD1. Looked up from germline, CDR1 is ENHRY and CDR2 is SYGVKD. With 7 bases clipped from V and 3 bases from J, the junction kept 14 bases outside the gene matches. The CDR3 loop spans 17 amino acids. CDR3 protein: CAITPGTGPRGGNTIYF. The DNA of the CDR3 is TGTGCCATCACCCCCGGGACAGGACCGCGGGGTGGAAACACCATATATTTT.

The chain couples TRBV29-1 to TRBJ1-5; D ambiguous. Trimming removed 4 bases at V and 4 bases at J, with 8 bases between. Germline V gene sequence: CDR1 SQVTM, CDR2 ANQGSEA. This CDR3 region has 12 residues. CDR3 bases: TGCAGCGTTGTTTCCGGGAATCAGCCCCAGCATTTT. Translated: CSVVSGNQPQHF.

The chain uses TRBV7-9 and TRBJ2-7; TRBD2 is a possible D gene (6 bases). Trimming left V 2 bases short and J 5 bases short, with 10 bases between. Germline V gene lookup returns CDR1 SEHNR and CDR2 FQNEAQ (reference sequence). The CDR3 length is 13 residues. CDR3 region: CASSLPGTHEQYF. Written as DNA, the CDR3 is TGTGCCAGCAGCTTACCAGGGACTCACGAGCAGTACTTC. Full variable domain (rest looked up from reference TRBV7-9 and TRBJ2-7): DTGVSQNPRHKITKRGQNVTFRCDPISEHNRLYWYRQTLGQGPEFLTYFQNEAQLEKSRLLSDRFSAERPKGSFSTLEIQRTEQGDSAMYLCASSLPGTHEQYFGPGTRLTVT.

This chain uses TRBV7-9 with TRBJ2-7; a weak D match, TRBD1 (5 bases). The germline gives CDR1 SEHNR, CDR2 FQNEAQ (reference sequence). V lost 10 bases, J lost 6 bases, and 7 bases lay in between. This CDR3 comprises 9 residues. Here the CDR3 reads CAIGAEQYF. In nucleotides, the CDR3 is TGTGCCATTGGGGCCGAGCAGTACTTC.

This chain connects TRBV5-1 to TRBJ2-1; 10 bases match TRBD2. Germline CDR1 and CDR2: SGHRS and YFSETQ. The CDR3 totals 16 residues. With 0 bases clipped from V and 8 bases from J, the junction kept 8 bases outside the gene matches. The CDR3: CASSLDGSGRTDEQFF. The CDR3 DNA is TGCGCCAGCAGCTTGGATGGTAGCGGGAGGACGGATGAGCAGTTCTTC.

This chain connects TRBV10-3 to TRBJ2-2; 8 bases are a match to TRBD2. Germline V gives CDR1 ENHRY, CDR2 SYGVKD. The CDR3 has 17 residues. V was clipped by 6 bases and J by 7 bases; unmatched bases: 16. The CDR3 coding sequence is TGTGCCATCAGGCCCCTTGCGGGCGGGAGGAGAATCGGGGAGCTGTTTTTT. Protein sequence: CAIRPLAGGRRIGELFF.

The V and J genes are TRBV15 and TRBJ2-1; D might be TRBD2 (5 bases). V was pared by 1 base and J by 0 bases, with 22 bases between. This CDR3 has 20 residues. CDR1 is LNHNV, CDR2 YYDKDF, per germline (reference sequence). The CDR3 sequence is CATSRGAGRAGRGSYNEQFF. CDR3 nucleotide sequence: TGTGCCACCAGCAGAGGGGCGGGTCGGGCCGGAAGAGGCTCCTACAATGAGCAGTTCTTC.

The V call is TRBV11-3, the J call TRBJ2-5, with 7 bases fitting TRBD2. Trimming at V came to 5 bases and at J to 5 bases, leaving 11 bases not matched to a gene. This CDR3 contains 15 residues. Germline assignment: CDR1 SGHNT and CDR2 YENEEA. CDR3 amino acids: CASSPGEGSGETQYF. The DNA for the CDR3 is TGTGCCAGCAGCCCCGGGGAGGGTTCCGGGGAGACCCAGTACTTC.

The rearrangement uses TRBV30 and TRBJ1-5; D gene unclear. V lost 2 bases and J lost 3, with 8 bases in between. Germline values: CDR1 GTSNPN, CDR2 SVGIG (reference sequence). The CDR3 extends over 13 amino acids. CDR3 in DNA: TGTGCCTGGAGTTCTGAGGTCAATCAGCCCCAGCATTTT. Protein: CAWSSEVNQPQHF.

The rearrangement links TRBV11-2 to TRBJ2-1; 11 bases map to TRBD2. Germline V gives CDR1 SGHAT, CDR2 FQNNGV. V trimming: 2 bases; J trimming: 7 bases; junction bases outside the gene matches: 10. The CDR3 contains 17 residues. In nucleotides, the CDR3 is TGTGCCAGCAGCTTAAGACTAGCGGGAAGCGTGCGGAATGAGCAGTTCTTC. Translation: CASSLRLAGSVRNEQFF.

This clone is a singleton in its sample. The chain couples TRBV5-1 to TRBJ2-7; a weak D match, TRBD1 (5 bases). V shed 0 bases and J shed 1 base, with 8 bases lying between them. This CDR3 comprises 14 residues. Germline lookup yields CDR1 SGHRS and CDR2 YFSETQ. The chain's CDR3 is CASSLEGPSYEQYF. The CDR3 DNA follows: TGCGCCAGCAGCTTGGAGGGGCCTTCCTACGAGCAGTACTTC. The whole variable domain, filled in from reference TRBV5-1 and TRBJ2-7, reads KAGVTQTPRYLIKTRGQQVTLSCSPISGHRSVSWYQQTPGQGLQFLFEYFSETQRNKGNFPGRFSGRQFSNSRSEMNVSTLELGDSALYLCASSLEGPSYEQYFGPGTRLTVT.

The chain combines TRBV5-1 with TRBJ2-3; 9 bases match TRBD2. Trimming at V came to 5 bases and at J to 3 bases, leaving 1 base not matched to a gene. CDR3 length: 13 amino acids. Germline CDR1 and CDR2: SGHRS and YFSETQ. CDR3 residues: CASSLAGTDTQYF. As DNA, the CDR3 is TGCGCCAGCAGTCTAGCGGGAACAGATACGCAGTATTTT.

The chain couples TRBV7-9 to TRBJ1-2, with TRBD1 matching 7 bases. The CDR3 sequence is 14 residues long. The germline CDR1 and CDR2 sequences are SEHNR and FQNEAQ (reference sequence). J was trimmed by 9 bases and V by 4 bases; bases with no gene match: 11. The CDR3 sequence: CASSSNDLQGRYTF. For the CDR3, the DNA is TGTGCCAGCAGCTCCAACGACCTACAGGGGCGCTACACCTTC.

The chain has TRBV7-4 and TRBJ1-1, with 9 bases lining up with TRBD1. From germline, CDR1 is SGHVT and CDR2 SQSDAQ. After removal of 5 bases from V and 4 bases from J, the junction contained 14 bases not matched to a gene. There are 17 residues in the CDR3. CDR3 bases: TGTGCCAGCAGCAGCTTTGGACAGGGGCCGCCGGGCACTGAAGCTTTCTTT. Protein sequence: CASSSFGQGPPGTEAFF.

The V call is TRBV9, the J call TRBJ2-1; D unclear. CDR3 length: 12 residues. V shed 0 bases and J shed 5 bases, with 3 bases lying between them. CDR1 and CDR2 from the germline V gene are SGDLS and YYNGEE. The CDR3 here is CASSVANNEQFF. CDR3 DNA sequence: TGTGCCAGCAGCGTAGCTAACAATGAGCAGTTCTTC.

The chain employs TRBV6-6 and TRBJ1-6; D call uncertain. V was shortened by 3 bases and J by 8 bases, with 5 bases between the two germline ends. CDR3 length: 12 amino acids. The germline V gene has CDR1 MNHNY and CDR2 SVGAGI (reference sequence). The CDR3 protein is CASSYNYSPLHF. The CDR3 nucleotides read TGTGCCAGCAGTTATAACTATTCACCCCTCCACTTT.

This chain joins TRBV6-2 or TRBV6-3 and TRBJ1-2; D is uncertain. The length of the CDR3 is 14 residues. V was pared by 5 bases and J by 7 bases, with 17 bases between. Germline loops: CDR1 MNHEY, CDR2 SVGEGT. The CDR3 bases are TGTGCCAGCAGTCCCCCCTGGGGAGAGCGTGGCTACACCTTC. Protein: CASSPPWGERGYTF.

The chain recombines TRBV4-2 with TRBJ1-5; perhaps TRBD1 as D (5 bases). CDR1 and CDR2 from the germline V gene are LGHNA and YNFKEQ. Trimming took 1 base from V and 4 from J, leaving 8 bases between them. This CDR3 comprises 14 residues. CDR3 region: CASSQGQSNQPQHF. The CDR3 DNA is TGTGCCAGCAGCCAAGGACAGTCTAATCAGCCCCAGCATTTT.

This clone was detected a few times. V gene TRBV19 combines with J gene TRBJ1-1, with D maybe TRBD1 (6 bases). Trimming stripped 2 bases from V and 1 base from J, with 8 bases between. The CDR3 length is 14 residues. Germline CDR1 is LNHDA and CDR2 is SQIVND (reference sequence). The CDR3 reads CASSIRGKNTEAFF. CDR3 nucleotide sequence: TGTGCCAGTAGTATAAGGGGGAAGAACACTGAAGCTTTCTTT.